The T cell receptor (beta chain) under discussion was sequenced for a study of T-cell memory formation after mild COVID-19. The study's findings and limits: Researchers report contracting CD4+ clones mostly in CM and EM, with CD8+ clones in EMRA.

Note on this clonotype: Its specificity is unknown.

TCRdb used MiXCR to reprocess the 5' RACE reads, holding one entry per CDR3 protein. The table lists hundreds of thousands of distinct CDR3 sequences, 25% to 30% of them singletons. This clonotype was sampled from an adult woman who had mild COVID-19 (a few samples of this study predate the infection). Cell type and time point are not known. The sequenced sample was PBMCs or a T cell subset sorted from them (not recorded which).

In DNA, the CDR3 is TGTGCCGGTGGGCAGAGAATGAACACTGAAGCTTTCTTT. Its translation: CAGGQRMNTEAFF. The chain is built from TRBV2 and TRBJ1-1; D gene uncertain. Germline assignment: CDR1 SNHLY and CDR2 FYNNEI. V was clipped by 11 bases and J by 0 bases, with 13 bases between them. This CDR3 is built from 13 residues. The full variable domain, rest sourced from reference TRBV2 and TRBJ1-1, is EPEVTQTPSHQVTQMGQEVILRCVPISNHLYFYWYRQILGQKVEFLVSFYNNEISEKSEIFDDQFSVERPDGSNFTLKIRSTKLEDSAMYFCAGGQRMNTEAFFGQGTRLTVV.